The 17 T cell receptor beta chains given below trace back to one sample, sequenced in a study of blood T cell repertoires in COVID-19. The assay was immunoSEQ multiplex PCR, and TCRdb's table has in-frame clones only and misses some. This sample has 48,000 or so clones; 65% to 90% occur once, and the top ten carry less than 3%. Sequenced input: peripheral blood. All receptors derive from a woman older than 75 with COVID-19, enrolled during active disease.

V is TRBV2 and J is TRBJ1-5; 7 nucleotides match TRBD1. Germline V lookup: CDR1 SNHLY, CDR2 FYNNEI. The CDR3 sequence is 15 residues long. Trimming at V came to 9 bases and at J to 0 bases, leaving 8 bases not matched to a gene. The DNA for the CDR3 is TGTGCCAGTGTAGGACAGGACATTAGCAATCAGCCCCAGCATTTT. Protein product: CASVGQDISNQPQHF.

The chain joins TRBV19 to TRBJ1-1; D not certain. This CDR3 has 12 amino acids. Germline V gene sequence: CDR1 LNHDA, CDR2 SQIVND (reference sequence). V lost 7 bases and J lost 0, with 6 bases in between. CDR3 DNA sequence: TGTGCCAGTACACAGCTGAACACTGAAGCTTTCTTT. This sequence encodes CASTQLNTEAFF.

The chain couples TRBV7-2 to TRBJ1-4; perhaps TRBD1 as D (5 bases). Germline loops: CDR1 SGHTA, CDR2 FQGNSA. The ends were cut back, 6 bases at V and 5 bases at J, with 16 bases in the middle. This CDR3 has 15 residues. The CDR3 region has the DNA TGTGCCAGCAGGCTTCAGGGTTCCTGGAATGAAAAACTGTTTTTT. Translation: CASRLQGSWNEKLFF. Filled out from reference TRBV7-2 and TRBJ1-4, the complete variable domain reads GAGVSQSPSNKVTEKGKDVELRCDPISGHTALYWYRQSLGQGLEFLIYFQGNSAPDKSGLPSDRFSAERTGGSVSTLTIQRTQQEDSAVYLCASRLQGSWNEKLFFGSGTQLSVL.

This chain connects TRBV7-2 to TRBJ2-4; TRBD2 matches 13 bases. There are 19 residues in the CDR3. Germline trimming cut 3 bases from V and 0 bases from J; bases unmatched to any gene: 8. In germline, CDR1 is SGHTA, CDR2 FQGNSA. The chain's CDR3 is CASSFPTSGRPLAKNIQYF. As DNA, the CDR3 is TGTGCCAGCAGCTTCCCGACTAGCGGGAGGCCCTTAGCCAAAAACATTCAGTACTTC.

In this sample, this clone turned up a few times. V gene TRBV7-2 combines with J gene TRBJ2-7; the match to TRBD2 covers 14 bases. CDR3 size: 17 residues. Germline CDR1 reads SGHTA; CDR2 reads FQGNSA. J lost 4 bases, V lost 5 bases, and 10 bases had no gene match. CDR3 in amino acids: CASSTSSGLAGEYEQYF. CDR3 nucleotides: TGTGCCAGCAGCACATCCTCGGGACTAGCGGGAGAGTACGAGCAGTACTTC. Full variable domain (remainder filled in from reference TRBV7-2 and TRBJ2-7): GAGVSQSPSNKVTEKGKDVELRCDPISGHTALYWYRQSLGQGLEFLIYFQGNSAPDKSGLPSDRFSAERTGGSVSTLTIQRTQQEDSAVYLCASSTSSGLAGEYEQYFGPGTRLTVT.

This sequence joins TRBV2 and TRBJ1-5; the D gene is possibly TRBD1 (5 bases). Germline-derived CDR1 and CDR2 are SNHLY and FYNNEI. This CDR3 has 13 amino acids. V dropped 8 bases and J dropped 4 bases, with 12 bases sitting between them. For the CDR3, the DNA is TGTGCCAGCCGGGTCCAGGGAAATCAGCCCCAGCATTTT. This encodes CASRVQGNQPQHF.

The rearrangement links TRBV9 to TRBJ1-3; D possibly corresponds to TRBD1 (6 bases). The V gene lost 0 bases and the J gene lost 8 bases, with 12 bases spanning the gap. Germline V CDR1 and CDR2: SGDLS, YYNGEE. The CDR3 has 14 residues. The CDR3 protein is CASSVDVRGDTIYF. For the CDR3, the DNA is TGTGCCAGCAGCGTAGATGTCAGGGGAGACACCATATATTTT.

The chain couples TRBV18 to TRBJ2-3, with TRBD1 matching over 9 bases. CDR1 and CDR2 (germline): KGHSH, LQKENI. CDR3 length equals 16 residues. V lost 4 bases and J lost 4; bases outside the gene matches: 9. The DNA of the CDR3 is TGTGCCAGCTCACTAACGGCGGGACAGGGCTCAGATACGCAGTATTTT. This sequence encodes CASSLTAGQGSDTQYF.

The V and J genes are TRBV27 and TRBJ1-5; no clear D. The germline V and J ends were trimmed by 5 bases and 4 bases, with 18 bases remaining between them. The length of the CDR3 is 16 residues. The germline gives CDR1 MNHEY, CDR2 SMNVEV (reference sequence). This CDR3 reads CASSPVEGGLNQPQHF. The CDR3 nucleotides are TGTGCCAGCAGTCCGGTAGAGGGAGGGCTAAATCAGCCCCAGCATTTT.

The chain carries TRBV30 and TRBJ1-6; 9 nucleotides line up with TRBD1. This CDR3 contains 13 residues. V gave up 5 bases and J gave up 8 bases; unmatched junction bases: 4. CDR1 is GTSNPN, CDR2 SVGIG, per germline (reference sequence). The CDR3 sequence: CAWQQGAHSPLHF. As DNA, the CDR3 is TGTGCCTGGCAACAGGGGGCCCATTCACCCCTCCACTTT.

The chain carries TRBV6-1 and TRBJ1-2; TRBD1 agrees at 7 bases. The CDR3 totals 13 residues. Germline CDR1 and CDR2: MNHNS and SASEGT. The J segment lost 6 bases and the V segment lost 5 bases, leaving 6 bases of the junction unmatched. CDR3 bases: TGTGCCAGCAGTTCCCCGACAGGGAATGGCTACACCTTC. Translating gives CASSSPTGNGYTF.

The chain is built from TRBV27 and TRBJ1-5; no clear D gene. The CDR3 length is 14 residues. Germline CDR1 MNHEY, CDR2 SMNVEV (reference sequence). V was cut by 3 bases and J by 3 bases, with 9 bases left in between. For the CDR3, the DNA is TGTGCCAGCAGTTTCACCGGGAACAATCAGCCCCAGCATTTT. Amino acid sequence: CASSFTGNNQPQHF.

The chain links TRBV6-5 to TRBJ1-4; 9 nucleotides match TRBD1. V lost 5 bases to trimming and J lost 10 bases; unmatched junction nucleotides: 11. This CDR3 has 15 residues. The germline V gene encodes CDR1 MNHEY and CDR2 SVGAGI. The CDR3 sequence: CASSLSQGARVKLFF. The CDR3 DNA sequence: TGTGCCAGCAGTCTCTCACAGGGGGCCCGCGTAAAACTGTTTTTT.

V gene TRBV4-1 combines with J gene TRBJ1-2; D is uncertain. This CDR3 is 18 amino acids long. The V end lost 2 bases, the J end lost 2 bases, and 21 bases lay between the germline ends. The germline gives CDR1 MGHRA, CDR2 YSYEKL. CDR3 DNA sequence: TGCGCCAGCAGCCAACGTCCGACGGACGGACTTCTGAACTATGGCTACACCTTC. This encodes CASSQRPTDGLLNYGYTF.

CDR3 amino acids: CASSLEFFGLENNYGYTF. For the CDR3, the DNA is TGTGCCAGCAGCTTGGAATTTTTCGGTCTTGAGAATAACTATGGCTACACCTTC. The chain uses TRBV5-6 and TRBJ1-2; D gene ambiguous. CDR3 size: 18 residues. Trimming removed 0 bases from V and 1 base from J, with 19 bases in between. Germline V gene data show CDR1 as SGHDT and CDR2 as YYEEEE. Variable domain in full (rest from reference TRBV5-6 and TRBJ1-2): DAGVTQSPTHLIKTRGQQVTLRCSPKSGHDTVSWYQQALGQGPQFIFQYYEEEERQRGNFPDRFSGHQFPNYSSELNVNALLLGDSALYLCASSLEFFGLENNYGYTFGSGTRLTVV.

The chain uses TRBV3-1 (or the pseudogene TRBV3-2) and TRBJ2-3, with unresolved D. V gave up 1 base and J gave up 2 bases, with 10 bases separating them. CDR3 length: 15 residues. The germline gives CDR1 LGHDT, CDR2 YNNKEL (reference sequence). The CDR3 region is CASSQVHSSTDTQYF. DNA of the CDR3: TGTGCCAGCAGCCAAGTTCACTCCTCCACAGATACGCAGTATTTT.

CDR3 residues: CASSLTSSSSGANVLTF. The CDR3 DNA reads TGTGCCAGCAGCTTGACTAGCTCAAGCTCTGGGGCCAACGTCCTGACTTTC. V and J are TRBV5-4 and TRBJ2-6; weak D call: TRBD2 (6 bases). The CDR3 consists of 17 residues. CDR1 SGHNT and CDR2 YYREEE come from the germline V gene (reference sequence). Trimming left V 1 base short and J 0 bases short, with 11 bases between. Full variable domain (outside the CDR3, taken from reference TRBV5-4 and TRBJ2-6): ETGVTQSPTHLIKTRGQQVTLRCSSQSGHNTVSWYQQALGQGPQFIFQYYREEENGRGNFPPRFSGLQFPNYSSELNVNALELDDSALYLCASSLTSSSSGANVLTFGAGSRLTVL.